These T cell receptor beta chains were read from a single sample in a study of T cells after yellow fever vaccination. TCRdb processed the 5' RACE reads anew with MiXCR; each CDR3 protein has one entry. The sample lists about 370,000 distinct CDR3 sequences, roughly 10% occurring once. The source was PBMCs, collected on the day of the first yellow fever vaccination. These receptors were taken from a man between 18 and 35 years old who received the YFV17D yellow fever vaccine. Both conserved end residues are part of each CDR3. Each record gives: V gene, D gene, J gene, clone size, CDR3 protein, CDR3 DNA. A D gene is named only where the DNA matches it firmly. Only part of the rows carry a size: once, few, many, or a class if the clone is expanded.

v_call: TRBV6-1; d_call: .; j_call: TRBJ1-2; clone_size: .; cdr3_aa: CASRRDGSDGYTF; cdr3_nt: TGTGCCAGCAGGAGGGACGGATCCGATGGCTACACCTTC
v_call: TRBV20-1; d_call: .; j_call: TRBJ2-5; clone_size: .; cdr3_aa: CSARITGSLESQYF; cdr3_nt: TGCAGTGCTAGAATTACAGGGTCTCTCGAGTCCCAGTACTTC
v_call: TRBV7-2; d_call: TRBD2; j_call: TRBJ2-5; clone_size: few; cdr3_aa: CASSSTRSGGAETQYF; cdr3_nt: TGTGCCAGCAGCTCCACCCGCAGCGGGGGGGCCGAGACCCAGTACTTC
v_call: TRBV6-2/TRBV6-3; d_call: TRBD1; j_call: TRBJ1-2; clone_size: few; cdr3_aa: CASSDRGLYGYTF; cdr3_nt: TGTGCCAGCAGTGACAGGGGACTCTATGGCTACACCTTC
v_call: TRBV12-3/TRBV12-4; d_call: TRBD1; j_call: TRBJ2-7; clone_size: few; cdr3_aa: CASRGQGHHEQYF; cdr3_nt: TGTGCCAGCAGAGGACAGGGGCACCACGAGCAGTACTTC
v_call: TRBV24-1; d_call: .; j_call: TRBJ2-1; clone_size: .; cdr3_aa: CATRCHLHEQFF; cdr3_nt: TGTGCCACCAGGTGCCATCTTCATGAGCAGTTCTTC
v_call: TRBV7-6; d_call: .; j_call: TRBJ1-1; clone_size: .; cdr3_aa: CASSTYRGGSTEAFF; cdr3_nt: TGTGCCAGCAGCACATATAGGGGGGGTAGCACTGAAGCTTTCTTT
v_call: TRBV5-4; d_call: .; j_call: TRBJ2-7; clone_size: many; cdr3_aa: CASSLAPTGWEQYF; cdr3_nt: TGTGCCAGCAGCTTGGCCCCCACGGGGTGGGAGCAGTACTTC
v_call: TRBV20-1; d_call: TRBD1; j_call: TRBJ1-6; clone_size: few; cdr3_aa: CSARDRASYNSPLHF; cdr3_nt: TGCAGTGCTAGGGACAGGGCTTCCTATAATTCACCCCTCCACTTT
v_call: TRBV12-3/TRBV12-4; d_call: .; j_call: TRBJ2-7; clone_size: few; cdr3_aa: CASSPLDRYEQYF; cdr3_nt: TGTGCCAGCAGTCCCCTGGACCGGTACGAGCAGTACTTC
v_call: TRBV12-3/TRBV12-4; d_call: .; j_call: TRBJ1-5; clone_size: .; cdr3_aa: CASRRGTRAALEPQHF; cdr3_nt: TGTGCCAGCAGGCGAGGGACCCGCGCGGCGCTTGAGCCCCAGCATTTT
v_call: TRBV10-3; d_call: TRBD1; j_call: TRBJ2-2; clone_size: .; cdr3_aa: CASSGTETTGELFF; cdr3_nt: TGTGCCAGCTCCGGGACAGAGACCACCGGGGAGCTGTTTTTT
v_call: TRBV29-1; d_call: .; j_call: TRBJ2-7; clone_size: many; cdr3_aa: CSVRGRLAYEQYF; cdr3_nt: TGCAGCGTGAGAGGACGCTTAGCCTACGAGCAGTACTTC
v_call: TRBV6-2/TRBV6-3; d_call: .; j_call: TRBJ2-7; clone_size: .; cdr3_aa: CASSYSGGGKYF; cdr3_nt: TGTGCCAGCAGTTACTCGGGCGGGGGCAAGTACTTC
v_call: TRBV20-1; d_call: .; j_call: TRBJ2-3; clone_size: .; cdr3_aa: CSAGPSGAGTDTQYF; cdr3_nt: TGCAGTGCTGGACCTTCGGGGGCCGGCACAGATACGCAGTATTTT
v_call: TRBV18; d_call: .; j_call: TRBJ1-1; clone_size: .; cdr3_aa: CASSQNPGQKNTEAFF; cdr3_nt: TGTGCCAGCTCACAGAACCCGGGGCAGAAGAACACTGAAGCTTTCTTT
v_call: TRBV6-5; d_call: .; j_call: TRBJ2-2; clone_size: .; cdr3_aa: CASRNSRNTGELFF; cdr3_nt: TGTGCCAGCAGAAACTCAAGGAACACCGGGGAGCTGTTTTTT
v_call: TRBV5-1; d_call: TRBD1; j_call: TRBJ2-5; clone_size: few; cdr3_aa: CASGTGPGETQYF; cdr3_nt: TGCGCCAGCGGGACAGGGCCGGGAGAGACCCAGTACTTC
v_call: TRBV7-2; d_call: TRBD2; j_call: TRBJ2-1; clone_size: few; cdr3_aa: CASSLAPAGGAIF; cdr3_nt: TGTGCCAGCAGCTTAGCACCAGCCGGGGGGGCGATCTTC
v_call: TRBV20-1; d_call: TRBD2; j_call: TRBJ2-5; clone_size: few; cdr3_aa: CSARGTSGVQETQYF; cdr3_nt: TGCAGTGCTAGAGGGACTAGCGGGGTCCAAGAGACCCAGTACTTC
v_call: TRBV7-3; d_call: .; j_call: TRBJ2-1; clone_size: .; cdr3_aa: CASSLLQGTPGNEQFF; cdr3_nt: TGTGCCAGCAGCTTATTACAGGGAACGCCTGGCAATGAGCAGTTCTTC
v_call: TRBV6-1; d_call: TRBD1; j_call: TRBJ2-1; clone_size: .; cdr3_aa: CASSRAPGTGENEQFF; cdr3_nt: TGTGCCAGCAGTCGGGCGCCCGGGACAGGGGAAAATGAGCAGTTCTTC
v_call: TRBV2; d_call: TRBD2; j_call: TRBJ2-1; clone_size: many; cdr3_aa: CASKASSGDYNEQFF; cdr3_nt: TGTGCCAGCAAAGCCTCGAGCGGGGACTACAATGAGCAGTTCTTC
v_call: TRBV3-1; d_call: .; j_call: TRBJ2-5; clone_size: few; cdr3_aa: CASSHLGARRETQYF; cdr3_nt: TGTGCCAGCAGCCATTTGGGAGCCAGGAGAGAGACCCAGTACTTC
v_call: TRBV20-1; d_call: .; j_call: TRBJ2-2; clone_size: medium-sized; cdr3_aa: CSARLRGTNTGELFF; cdr3_nt: TGCAGTGCTAGACTACGGGGGACGAACACCGGGGAGCTGTTTTTT
v_call: TRBV20-1; d_call: TRBD1; j_call: TRBJ1-5; clone_size: few; cdr3_aa: CSAGGQGSQPQHF; cdr3_nt: TGCAGTGCAGGCGGACAGGGCAGTCAGCCCCAGCATTTT
v_call: TRBV20-1; d_call: TRBD2; j_call: TRBJ2-3; clone_size: few; cdr3_aa: CSASIAGGRKDTQYF; cdr3_nt: TGCAGTGCTAGTATAGCGGGGGGGCGTAAAGATACGCAGTATTTT
v_call: TRBV11-2; d_call: TRBD2; j_call: TRBJ2-4; clone_size: many; cdr3_aa: CASSYGLAGTQAKNIQYF; cdr3_nt: TGTGCCAGCAGCTACGGACTAGCGGGAACACAGGCCAAAAACATTCAGTACTTC